The text below deals with one TCR beta chain. Its antigen is unknown. Base qualities are not recorded, but no much larger clone differs from it by a single base. Trimming at the junction amounts to 1 base on V and 8 bases on J, and the germline ends lie 6 bases apart. From cysteine to phenylalanine, the CDR3 is 12 amino acids long. CDR3 DNA only is kept here, 36 bases in frame from base 1. The germline V gene provides CDR1 SGHDT and CDR2 YYEEEE. This sample is drawn from a study of T cells in localized non-small cell lung cancer (dated by TCRdb to about 2020). Some background on the complete study: The study examined T cell repertoires in approximately 240 patients with early-stage NSCLC and compared tumors with uninvolved tumor-adjacent lungs. A mean age of roughly 66 years was recorded for the NSCLC patients, of whom roughly 130 were male and 90 to 110 were female. The cohort comprised 236 treatment-naïve NSCLC patients with resected, localized lung tumors.

TCR beta CDR3 regions were sequenced from DNA using the immunoSEQ Assay. The source study handled its data this way. To compute T cell density, TCR beta template counts were normalized to usable DNA, which was estimated by amplifying housekeeping genes. Richness was estimated using the preseqR package, with extrapolation to 400,000 templates for PBMC samples and to 120,000 templates for tissue samples. Clonality was defined by subtracting Pielou's evenness from one. Tissue-enriched TCRs were identified by differential abundance testing using productive amino-acid clonotypes, minimum total count 5 and alpha 0.1. The Jaccard Index and the Morisita Overlap Index were used to measure how much the repertoires overlapped between compartments. GLIPH grouped TCR beta CDR3s together with public tetramer-defined viral CDR3s, and a viral motif had to include at least three viral sequences and show V-gene enrichment. The table was pulled from immuneACCESS by TCRdb, which kept in-frame rearrangements only. Such tables lose some clones; where checked, under half of the loss comes from unresolved V genes, and the rest has no known cause. V, J and clone size were drawn from that table, and D and trimming were deduced from the DNA. This sample holds 35,000 or so clones; roughly 90% were observed only once. Under 4.5% of the sample lies in the top ten.

The investigation overall reported the following: Because multi-region sequencing of the tumors was not done, intratumor heterogeneity could not be ruled out. Uninvolved tumor-adjacent lung showed the highest T cell clonality, higher than tumor, which suggests more focused antigenic responses in the adjacent lung. Since the design was exploratory, TCR variables were selected using unadjusted p-values with no false-discovery rate correction. Higher T cell density in blood was associated with longer overall survival, whereas higher clonality in adjacent lung was associated with shorter survival. A median of approximately 62 of the top 100 tumor clones turned up in the paired uninvolved adjacent lung, and under 30 of those clones also ranked among the top 100 of that same adjacent lung.

At diagnosis, peripheral blood, uninvolved tumor-adjacent lung and tumor were collected and stored as a combination of fresh-frozen and FFPE material. For TCR repertoire profiling, the blood samples were analyzed as peripheral blood mononuclear cells. The receptor's source is a man between 40 and 70 years old with stage I lung adenocarcinoma. The chain uses TRBV5-6 and TRBJ1-4; the D gene cannot be named for sure. This sample comprised peripheral blood, obtained before any cancer treatment. The DNA is TGTGCCAGCAGCTTGAGTCGGGAAAAACTGTTTTTT. This is translated as CASSLSREKLFF.